This entry describes one T cell receptor beta chain. Its antigen is currently unknown. The data stem from a study of cytomegalovirus exposure and HLA in healthy donors. General study results and limits: The dataset shows that most TCR sequences were rare, while some public TCRs occurred in many donors. Cytomegalovirus association was listed for 164 TCR beta chains.

The V and J ends lost 2 bases and 4 bases, in that order; junction bases with no gene match: 4. Germline V gene lookup returns CDR1 LGHNA and CDR2 YSLEER. The CDR3 consists of 15 residues. The study ran its PCR with 60 Vbeta and 13 Jbeta primers. Measured with immunoSEQ multiplex PCR; TCRdb has only the in-frame clones, and not every one. Of 25,000 to 35,000 clones in the sample, 35% to 55% were seen once. The receptor was isolated from a woman between 50 and 59 years old in good health and CMV-seronegative. V is TRBV4-3 and J is TRBJ1-2; 10 positions match TRBD1. The sequencing sample was made of PBMCs. CDR3 DNA sequence: TGCGCCAGCAGCCAACCGACAGGGGGCACCTATGGCTACACCTTC. Translation gives CASSQPTGGTYGYTF.